This TCR beta chain appears in the sequencing data of a study of blood T cell repertoires in COVID-19. The CDR3 has 15 residues. From germline, CDR1 is LGHDT and CDR2 YNNKEL (reference sequence). The V end lost 4 bases, the J end lost 3 bases, and 12 bases lay between the germline ends. In the original workflow: Reference gene primer amplification in the assay estimated nucleated cell counts. The table came from immunoSEQ multiplex PCR; TCRdb's copy has only in-frame clones and leaves some out. The V and J calls and clone size come from that table; D and trimming were worked out from the DNA. The sample holds tens of thousands of clones; roughly 88% are singletons and the top ten take 12%.

The source material was peripheral blood. The TCR was taken from a man aged 60 to 69 with active COVID-19. The V and J genes are TRBV3-1 (or the pseudogene TRBV3-2) and TRBJ2-2, with D possibly TRBD1 on 6 matching bases. CDR3 nucleotides: TGTGCCAGCAGCCCCTCGGACAGATACACCGGGGAGCTGTTTTTT. Its translation: CASSPSDRYTGELFF.